The 30 T cell receptor beta chains given below trace back to one sample, sequenced in a study of blood T cell repertoires in COVID-19. TCRdb's copy holds only in-frame clones and misses some; the assay was immunoSEQ multiplex PCR. The table has about 150,000 clones, about 83% seen once. Sequenced sample: PBMCs or T cells enriched from blood (not recorded which). Source of these receptors: a woman between 50 and 59 years old who had been exposed to COVID-19.

The chain couples TRBV3-1 (or the pseudogene TRBV3-2) to TRBJ1-6; D is unresolved. V was cut by 2 bases and J by 9 bases, with 14 bases left in between. This CDR3 region has 15 residues. Germline V lookup: CDR1 LGHDT, CDR2 YNNKEL (reference sequence). The CDR3 region has the DNA TGTGCCAGCAGCCAAAGATCGGTGGGAGGTTCACCCCTCCACTTT. Amino acids: CASSQRSVGGSPLHF.

J is TRBJ2-2 and V is TRBV5-1; 8 bases agree with TRBD1. CDR1 and CDR2 from the germline V gene are SGHRS and YFSETQ. The CDR3 extends over 16 amino acids. V was clipped by 4 bases and J by 5 bases; unmatched bases: 10. The CDR3 region is CASSGQGASGTGELFF. CDR3 coding DNA: TGCGCCAGCAGCGGGCAGGGGGCTTCGGGTACCGGGGAGCTGTTTTTT.

The chain couples TRBV11-3 to TRBJ1-6; 7 nucleotides line up with TRBD1. Looked up from germline, CDR1 is SGHNT and CDR2 is YENEEA. This CDR3 is 17 amino acids long. V shed 5 bases and J 7 bases; nucleotides not matched to a gene: 14. In DNA form, the CDR3 reads TGTGCCAGCAGCCCGCCTGCCTTGACAGGGAGAAATTCACCCCTCCACTTT. Protein sequence: CASSPPALTGRNSPLHF.

The V gene is TRBV2, the J gene TRBJ2-7, with TRBD2 as a possible D gene (6 bases). V lost 6 bases and J lost 3, with 12 bases in between. CDR3 size: 13 residues. Germline assignment: CDR1 SNHLY and CDR2 FYNNEI. Here the CDR3 reads CASRRDWSYEQYF. The DNA of the CDR3 is TGTGCCAGCAGGAGGGACTGGAGCTACGAGCAGTACTTC.

V and J are TRBV4-3 and TRBJ2-5; 8 bases line up with TRBD1. CDR1 and CDR2 from the germline V gene are LGHNA and YSLEER. J lost 1 base, V lost 4 bases, and 5 bases had no gene match. This CDR3 is 15 amino acids long. The CDR3 loop reads CASSRDRGLQETQYF. The CDR3 DNA sequence: TGCGCCAGCAGCCGAGACAGGGGCCTCCAAGAGACCCAGTACTTC.

This sequence joins TRBV4-3 and TRBJ2-4, with 7 bases identical to TRBD1. Unmatched junction bases numbered 4, after V lost 4 bases and J lost 4 bases. Germline V CDR1 and CDR2: LGHNA, YSLEER. There are 14 residues in the CDR3. The CDR3 DNA is TGCGCCAGCAGCCGGGGCAGGGGGAAAAACATTCAGTACTTC. This translates into CASSRGRGKNIQYF.

The J gene is TRBJ1-6, the V gene TRBV19; the match to TRBD1 covers 8 bases. Germline CDR1 is LNHDA and CDR2 is SQIVND (reference sequence). V gave up 5 bases and J gave up 10 bases; unmatched junction bases: 7. This CDR3 has 14 residues. Written as DNA, the CDR3 is TGTGCCAGTAGTTACCTGGACAGGGAATCACCCCTCCACTTT. Translating it yields CASSYLDRESPLHF.

The chain has TRBV10-2 and TRBJ2-7; 10 positions match TRBD2. The CDR3 extends over 17 amino acids. CDR1 WSHSY and CDR2 SAAADI come from the germline V gene. With 3 bases clipped from V and 4 bases from J, the junction kept 12 bases outside the gene matches. In nucleotides, the CDR3 is TGCGCCAGCAGTGAACTAGCGGGATTCCCCCGTGGGTACGAGCAGTACTTC. Translated, it gives CASSELAGFPRGYEQYF.

This chain uses TRBV29-1 with TRBJ2-7; 11 bases are a match to TRBD2. The junction had 6 bases not matched to a gene; V was cut back by 5 bases and J by 3 bases. Germline V lookup: CDR1 SQVTM, CDR2 ANQGSEA. The CDR3 totals 14 residues. CDR3 protein: CSVHSGRGIYEQYF. The CDR3, as DNA: TGCAGCGTTCATAGCGGGAGGGGAATCTACGAGCAGTACTTC.

The chain has TRBV6-5 and TRBJ2-1, with D tentatively TRBD1 (6 bases). This CDR3 region has 15 residues. CDR1 MNHEY and CDR2 SVGAGI come from the germline V gene. V was cut by 6 bases and J by 0 bases, with 12 bases left in between. CDR3 in amino acids: CASRWDIFSYNEQFF. The CDR3 DNA reads as TGTGCCAGCAGATGGGACATTTTCTCCTACAATGAGCAGTTCTTC.

The V and J genes are TRBV6-2 or TRBV6-3 and TRBJ1-1; no reliable D call. Per the germline V gene, CDR1 is MNHEY and CDR2 is SVGEGT. Trimming removed 4 bases from V and 8 bases from J, with 14 bases in between. CDR3 length: 13 residues. The CDR3 region has the DNA TGTGCCAGCAGTTCCACCGGGAGCCTCGAAGCTTTCTTT. The encoded protein is CASSSTGSLEAFF.

The chain has TRBV2 and TRBJ1-5, with D unclear. This CDR3 has 14 residues. Germline V gene data show CDR1 as SNHLY and CDR2 as FYNNEI. The V gene lost 8 bases and the J gene lost 0 bases, with 11 bases spanning the gap. The CDR3 nucleotides are TGTGCCAGCGGGCTGGCCGTTAGCAATCAGCCCCAGCATTTT. Translated, it gives CASGLAVSNQPQHF.

J is TRBJ2-2 and V is TRBV30; 8 nucleotides match TRBD2. The germline CDR1 and CDR2 sequences are GTSNPN and SVGIG (reference sequence). There are 17 residues in the CDR3. The V and J ends lost 4 bases and 3 bases, in that order; junction bases with no gene match: 13. CDR3 sequence (DNA): TGTGCCTGGACACGGGGGGGAGCCGCGCTGGACACCGGGGAGCTGTTTTTT. This encodes CAWTRGGAALDTGELFF.

This clone was observed a single time. The rearrangement links TRBV30 to TRBJ1-1, with 8 positions matching TRBD1. Germline V gives CDR1 GTSNPN, CDR2 SVGIG (reference sequence). V gave up 8 bases and J gave up 4 bases; unmatched junction bases: 15. CDR3 length: 15 amino acids. The CDR3 bases are TGTGCCCGAACAGGACAGGGAGCCCGGCCCACTGAAGCTTTCTTT. This codes for CARTGQGARPTEAFF. The full variable domain, with the rest looked up from reference TRBV30 and TRBJ1-1, is SQTIHQWPATLVQPVGSPLSLECTVEGTSNPNLYWYRQAAGRGLQLLFYSVGIGQISSEVPQNLSASRPQDRQFILSSKKLLLSDSGFYLCARTGQGARPTEAFFGQGTRLTVV.

V usage is TRBV4-2 and J usage is TRBJ1-2; D is possibly TRBD1 (5 bases). The ends were cut back, 8 bases at V and 5 bases at J, with 15 bases in the middle. The CDR3 extends over 13 amino acids. Germline-derived CDR1 and CDR2 are LGHNA and YNFKEQ. The DNA for the CDR3 is TGTGCCAGCCGCAGGGTCTCGTCTTATGGCTACACCTTC. Protein product: CASRRVSSYGYTF.

The rearrangement joins TRBV5-1 to TRBJ2-5, with a possible D match to TRBD2 (6 bases). CDR1 SGHRS and CDR2 YFSETQ come from the germline V gene. V lost 0 bases and J lost 2, with 11 bases in between. The CDR3 has 15 amino acids. CDR3 in DNA: TGCGCCAGCAGCTTGGTAACGGCGGGGCAAGAGACCCAGTACTTC. Translating it yields CASSLVTAGQETQYF.

This clone appeared a few times. The gene calls are TRBV2 and TRBJ1-1; D uncertain. This CDR3 is 13 amino acids long. Germline V gene data show CDR1 as SNHLY and CDR2 as FYNNEI. Trimming shortened V by 2 bases and J by 4 bases, and 8 bases separated the two germline ends. The CDR3 sequence is CASSETGFTEAFF. As DNA, the CDR3 is TGTGCCAGCAGTGAAACGGGTTTCACTGAAGCTTTCTTT.

The V and J genes are TRBV6-2 or TRBV6-3 and TRBJ2-7, with 8 bases matching TRBD2. CDR1 and CDR2 from the germline V gene are MNHEY and SVGEGT. Losses at the gene ends were 3 bases for V and 0 bases for J; bases not matched to a gene: 10. The CDR3 loop spans 17 amino acids. As DNA, the CDR3 is TGTGCCAGCAGTTATAATCTAGCGGGCTACTACTCCTACGAGCAGTACTTC. Residues: CASSYNLAGYYSYEQYF.

The rearrangement links TRBV5-1 to TRBJ1-1; unclear D gene. This CDR3 is built from 13 residues. Trimming left V 4 bases short and J 3 bases short, with 10 bases between. In germline, CDR1 is SGHRS, CDR2 YFSETQ. The CDR3, as DNA: TGCGCCAGCAGCGGCGGAGCCTACACTGAAGCTTTCTTT. Translating it yields CASSGGAYTEAFF.

The chain employs TRBV27 and TRBJ1-4; D not resolved. Germline V gives CDR1 MNHEY, CDR2 SMNVEV (reference sequence). This CDR3 has 14 residues. V was trimmed by 5 bases and J by 0 bases, leaving 7 bases between them. CDR3 sequence: CASSLAATNEKLFF. The CDR3 DNA is TGTGCCAGCAGTCTAGCTGCAACTAATGAAAAACTGTTTTTT.

The chain has TRBV27 and TRBJ1-4, with 8 bases fitting TRBD1. Germline CDR1 MNHEY, CDR2 SMNVEV (reference sequence). With V trimmed by 5 bases and J by 8 bases, 7 bases remained unmatched. CDR3 length equals 14 residues. The CDR3 DNA reads as TGTGCCAGCAGTCCCTACGACAGGGGCGAAAAACTGTTTTTT. Its protein product is CASSPYDRGEKLFF. Together with reference TRBV27 and TRBJ1-4, the CDR3 gives the full variable domain: EAQVTQNPRYLITVTGKKLTVTCSQNMNHEYMSWYRQDPGLGLRQIYYSMNVEVTDKGDVPEGYKVSRKEKRNFPLILESPSPNQTSLYFCASSPYDRGEKLFFGSGTQLSVL.

The chain carries TRBV4-3 and TRBJ2-1; D possibly corresponds to TRBD2 (6 bases). The CDR3 has 15 amino acids. V lost 0 bases and J lost 7, with 13 bases in between. The germline CDR1 and CDR2 sequences are LGHNA and YSLEER. CDR3 sequence reads: CASSQDFFRENEQFF. As DNA, the CDR3 is TGCGCCAGCAGCCAAGATTTTTTTCGGGAGAATGAGCAGTTCTTC.

This clone showed up just once. The chain uses TRBV7-2 and TRBJ2-7, with D hard to call. Trimming took 2 bases from V and 2 from J, leaving 4 bases between them. The germline gives CDR1 SGHTA, CDR2 FQGNSA. The CDR3 has 12 residues. CDR3 amino acids: CASSLTTYEQYF. In DNA form, the CDR3 reads TGTGCCAGCAGCTTAACAACCTACGAGCAGTACTTC.

V is TRBV5-4 and J is TRBJ1-3; D unclear. Germline V lookup: CDR1 SGHNT, CDR2 YYREEE (reference sequence). V was shortened by 6 bases and J by 8 bases, with 18 bases between the two germline ends. There are 14 residues in the CDR3. The CDR3 protein is CASTQPGSRDTIYF. CDR3 DNA: TGTGCCAGCACCCAACCGGGATCACGGGACACCATATATTTT. Supplemented by reference TRBV5-4 and TRBJ1-3, the full variable domain reads ETGVTQSPTHLIKTRGQQVTLRCSSQSGHNTVSWYQQALGQGPQFIFQYYREEENGRGNFPPRFSGLQFPNYSSELNVNALELDDSALYLCASTQPGSRDTIYFGEGSWLTVV.

The chain employs TRBV19 and TRBJ2-7, with D possibly being TRBD2 (6 bases). Germline loops: CDR1 LNHDA, CDR2 SQIVND (reference sequence). The CDR3 is 14 residues long. V was shortened by 6 bases and J by 2 bases, with 14 bases between the two germline ends. Here the CDR3 reads CASRLSAGPYEQYF. For the CDR3, the DNA is TGTGCCAGTAGGCTCTCGGCGGGACCCTACGAGCAGTACTTC.

A few counts support this clone. The chain carries TRBV4-3 and TRBJ1-2; 7 bases are a match to TRBD1. Germline V CDR1 and CDR2: LGHNA, YSLEER. V lost 0 bases, J lost 4 bases, and 5 bases stayed unmatched. The CDR3 covers 15 residues. DNA of the CDR3: TGCGCCAGCAGCCAAGATCAGGAGGGGGCCTATGGCTACACCTTC. Its protein is CASSQDQEGAYGYTF.

The CDR3 sequence is CAISRGVGNTEAFF. The CDR3 DNA follows: TGTGCCATCAGCAGGGGGGTGGGGAACACTGAAGCTTTCTTT. The chain recombines TRBV10-3 with TRBJ1-1; 7 positions match TRBD1. The germline gives CDR1 ENHRY, CDR2 SYGVKD. Trimming at V came to 6 bases and at J to 1 base, leaving 5 bases not matched to a gene. The length of the CDR3 is 14 residues.

The chain couples TRBV20-1 to TRBJ1-3, with D hard to call. V lost 3 bases and J 14 bases, leaving 14 bases between the germline ends. The CDR3 contains 11 residues. CDR1 is DFQATT and CDR2 is SNEGSKA in the germline V gene (reference sequence). The CDR3, as DNA: TGCAGTGCTAGTAGAACCGGGCGGGTATATTTT. It translates to CSASRTGRVYF.

V and J are TRBV5-1 and TRBJ2-1; 12 nucleotides agree with TRBD1. Germline V gene sequence: CDR1 SGHRS, CDR2 YFSETQ. This CDR3 has 15 residues. V lost 1 base to trimming and J lost 10 bases; unmatched junction nucleotides: 6. The CDR3 nucleotides read TGCGCCAGCAGCTTGACGGGGACAGGGGGCGTAGAGCAGTTCTTC. The encoded protein is CASSLTGTGGVEQFF. The variable domain in full, with the rest retrieved from reference TRBV5-1 and TRBJ2-1, is KAGVTQTPRYLIKTRGQQVTLSCSPISGHRSVSWYQQTPGQGLQFLFEYFSETQRNKGNFPGRFSGRQFSNSRSEMNVSTLELGDSALYLCASSLTGTGGVEQFFGPGTRLTVL.

V gene TRBV18 combines with J gene TRBJ1-5; D unclear. Germline CDR1 reads KGHSH; CDR2 reads LQKENI. CDR3 length: 14 amino acids. The germline V and J ends were trimmed by 2 bases and 3 bases, with 8 bases remaining between them. CDR3 sequence: CASSPGSSNQPQHF. CDR3 bases: TGTGCCAGCTCACCAGGCAGTTCCAATCAGCCCCAGCATTTT.